These T cell receptor beta chains were read from a single sample in a study of shared clonotypes between healthy human individuals. TCRdb's copy holds only in-frame clones and misses some; the assay was immunoSEQ multiplex PCR. The profile covers hundreds of thousands of clones, with over 65% appearing a single time and approximately 1.7% taken by the ten largest. The sample taken for sequencing was memory CD4+ T cells sorted from blood. Every receptor here comes from a woman between 25 and 40 years old in good health. The CDR3 runs from the conserved cysteine through the conserved F or W. D genes are given only for firm matches. A row's size may be missing; if present it is once, few, many or a size class.

j_call v_call d_call clone_size cdr3_nt cdr3_aa
TRBJ1-2 TRBV7-9 TRBD1 once TGTGCCAGCAGCTTAGAGTGGGCAGGGGGCGCTTTTGATAATGGCTACACCTTC CASSLEWAGGAFDNGYTF
TRBJ1-2 TRBV6-1 TRBD1 few TGTGCCAGCATTCTCGACAGGGACTATGGCTACACCTTC CASILDRDYGYTF
TRBJ1-4 TRBV5-1 . . TGCGCCAGCAGCGCGACAGGTAGAGAACTGTTTTTT CASSATGRELFF
TRBJ2-1 TRBV14 . few TGTGCCAGCAGCCAGCGGGAATTAACCAATGAGCAGTTCTTC CASSQRELTNEQFF
TRBJ1-5 TRBV30 . . TGTGCCTGGAACTCCTTGAGAAATCAGCCCCAGCATTTT CAWNSLRNQPQHF
TRBJ2-3 TRBV19 . . TGTGCCAGTAAAGGACAGTCTAGCACAGATACGCAGTATTTT CASKGQSSTDTQYF
TRBJ2-5 TRBV28 . . TGTGCCACCAGGGAAGCGGGTTGGGACCAAGAGACCCAGTACTTC CATREAGWDQETQYF
TRBJ2-3 TRBV7-9 TRBD2 . TGTGCCAGCAGTCCCCGGCGGGGGAGCACAGATACGCAGTATTTT CASSPRRGSTDTQYF
TRBJ1-2 TRBV6-5 . . TGTGCCAGCAGGGACACACGATTCCACGGCTACACCTTC CASRDTRFHGYTF
TRBJ2-1 TRBV6-6 TRBD2 few TGTGCCAGCAGTTCCTCGACTAGCGGGGGGTACAATGAGCAGTTCTTC CASSSSTSGGYNEQFF
TRBJ2-2 TRBV6-4 . . TGTGCCAGCTCTCCGTTCGCGAACACCGGGGAGCTGTTTTTT CASSPFANTGELFF
TRBJ1-2 TRBV28 . . TGTGCCAGCAGTTTATCCGCCTGGGATCCGGGCCCTAGGGGCTACACCTTC CASSLSAWDPGPRGYTF
TRBJ2-5 TRBV15 . . TGTGCCACCAGCAGAAGAAGGAACCGAGAGACCCAGTACTTC CATSRRRNRETQYF
TRBJ1-5 TRBV9 TRBD1 many TGTGCCAGCAGCGTAGACAGGGGCCCGAATCAGCCCCAGCATTTT CASSVDRGPNQPQHF
TRBJ2-7 TRBV5-1 . . TGCGCCAGCAGCGTGCCTGCCGGGCCGCCCTACGAGCAGTACTTC CASSVPAGPPYEQYF
TRBJ2-1 TRBV9 TRBD2 . TGTGCCAGCAGCGCCCTTATAGCGGGAGAGGTGTACAATGAGCAGTTCTTC CASSALIAGEVYNEQFF
TRBJ1-5 TRBV18 . . TGTGCCAGCTCACTACAACAGGTTGATCAGCCCCAGCATTTT CASSLQQVDQPQHF
TRBJ1-4 TRBV30 TRBD1 . TGTGCCTGGAGTCCCCAAGGGACAGCGGCGACTAATGAAAAACTGTTTTTT CAWSPQGTAATNEKLFF
TRBJ2-1 TRBV5-1 TRBD2 . TGCGCCAGCAGCTTGACCGGGACTAGCGGGAGTGGCGAGCAGTTCTTC CASSLTGTSGSGEQFF
TRBJ1-2 TRBV7-9 TRBD1 . TGTGCCAGCAGCTTAGAGGACAGGGACTACACCTTC CASSLEDRDYTF
TRBJ2-1 TRBV11-2 TRBD1 . TGTGCCAGCAGCGAAAGGACAGGTAACAATGAGCAGTTCTTC CASSERTGNNEQFF
TRBJ2-7 TRBV5-1 . . TGCGCCAGCAGCTTGGACAGGGGAGGGAACGAGCAGTACTTC CASSLDRGGNEQYF
TRBJ2-2 TRBV29-1 TRBD1 . TGCAGCGTTGACCCGGGACAGGGTATCGGGGAGCTGTTTTTT CSVDPGQGIGELFF
TRBJ2-5 TRBV10-2 TRBD2 . TGCGCCAGCAGAGCGGGGGGAGGAGAGACCCAGTACTTC CASRAGGGETQYF
TRBJ2-1 TRBV23-1 TRBD2 once TGCGCCAGCAGTCAGAAACCGGGACTAGCGGGAGATGAGCAGTTCTTC CASSQKPGLAGDEQFF
TRBJ2-3 TRBV27 . . TGTGCCAGCAGTGTATCCCGAGCGTGGGATACGCAGTATTTT CASSVSRAWDTQYF
TRBJ2-7 TRBV6-5 . . TGTGCCAGCACCGGACGGGAGAGTTCCTACGAGCAGTACTTC CASTGRESSYEQYF
TRBJ2-3 TRBV7-8 . . TGTGCCAGCAGCCCTCGCACAGATACGCAGTATTTT CASSPRTDTQYF
TRBJ1-6 TRBV19 TRBD1 once TGTGCCAGTAGTACCGACAGGGCGACGAGCTCCTATAATTCACCCCTCCACTTT CASSTDRATSSYNSPLHF
TRBJ2-1 TRBV15 . once TGTGCCACCAGGGCCCAGGGGATGTACGGTGAGCAGTTCTTC CATRAQGMYGEQFF
TRBJ2-2 TRBV13 . . TGTGCCAGCAGCTTACAAGCCGGGGAGCTGTTTTTT CASSLQAGELFF
TRBJ1-5 TRBV30 . few TGTGCCTGGCCCCGGGACGCCGAACAGCCCCAGCATTTT CAWPRDAEQPQHF
TRBJ2-3 TRBV2 . few TGTGCCAGCAGCGACCATCGAGATACGCAGTATTTT CASSDHRDTQYF
TRBJ2-1 TRBV11-2 TRBD1 . TGTGCCAGCAGCTTCCGGGCAGGGGGCAATGAGCAGTTCTTC CASSFRAGGNEQFF
TRBJ2-3 TRBV5-1 . many TGCGCCAGCAGCTTGGCAACTATTAGCACAGATACGCAGTATTTT CASSLATISTDTQYF
TRBJ1-5 TRBV14 . many TGTGCCAGCAGCCAAGATAACGCTCAGCCCCAGCATTTT CASSQDNAQPQHF
TRBJ2-2 TRBV6-6 . few TGTGCCAGCAAAGACAGGCCCGCGAACACCGGGGAGCTGTTTTTT CASKDRPANTGELFF
TRBJ2-3 TRBV25-1 TRBD1 . TGTGCCAGCAGCGAGCCGGGACAGGGAACATTTAGCACAGATACGCAGTATTTT CASSEPGQGTFSTDTQYF
TRBJ1-1 TRBV5-1 . . TGCGCCAGCAGCTTGGTCGTGAACACTGAAGCTTTCTTT CASSLVVNTEAFF
TRBJ2-5 TRBV6-1 . . TGTGCCAGCATTTTAGACTGGCAAGAGACCCAGTACTTC CASILDWQETQYF
TRBJ2-3 TRBV7-3 TRBD2 many TGTGCCAGCAGCCAGGATGGACTAGCGGGAGGGATAGGCACAGATACGCAGTATTTT CASSQDGLAGGIGTDTQYF
TRBJ1-2 TRBV5-6 . . TGTGCCAGCAGCTTGGGGGTCTCGGCTCCCTATGGCTACACCTTC CASSLGVSAPYGYTF